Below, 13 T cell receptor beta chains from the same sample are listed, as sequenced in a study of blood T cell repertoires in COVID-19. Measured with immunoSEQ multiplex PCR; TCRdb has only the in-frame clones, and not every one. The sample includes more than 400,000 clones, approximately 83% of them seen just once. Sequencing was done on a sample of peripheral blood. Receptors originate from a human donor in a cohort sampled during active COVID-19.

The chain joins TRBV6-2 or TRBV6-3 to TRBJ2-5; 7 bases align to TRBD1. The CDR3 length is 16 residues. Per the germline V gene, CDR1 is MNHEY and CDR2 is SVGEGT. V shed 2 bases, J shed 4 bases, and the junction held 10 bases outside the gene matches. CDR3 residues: CASSYRRDRLGETQYF. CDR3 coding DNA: TGTGCCAGCAGTTACCGCAGGGACAGACTCGGAGAGACCCAGTACTTC.

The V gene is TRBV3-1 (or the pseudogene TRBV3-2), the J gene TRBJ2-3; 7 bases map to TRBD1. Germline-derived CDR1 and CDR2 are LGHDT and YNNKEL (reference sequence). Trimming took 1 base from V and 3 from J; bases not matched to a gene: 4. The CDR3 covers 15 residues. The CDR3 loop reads CASSQGTGWTDTQYF. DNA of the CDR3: TGTGCCAGCAGCCAAGGGACAGGCTGGACAGATACGCAGTATTTT.

The CDR3 sequence: CASSSLGQPYEQYF. CDR3 nucleotide sequence: TGTGCCAGCAGTTCCCTTGGACAGCCCTACGAGCAGTACTTC. The chain recombines TRBV28 with TRBJ2-7; tentatively, D is TRBD1 (6 bases). The V gene's germline CDR1 is MDHEN and CDR2 SYDVKM. With 4 bases removed from V and 2 bases from J, the gap between germline ends came to 12 bases. The CDR3 has 14 residues.

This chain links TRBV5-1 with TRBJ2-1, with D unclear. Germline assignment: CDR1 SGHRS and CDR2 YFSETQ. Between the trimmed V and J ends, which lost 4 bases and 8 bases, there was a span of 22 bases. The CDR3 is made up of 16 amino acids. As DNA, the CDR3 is TGCGCCAGCAGCAGTGGTGGCAGCCGGGTCTTCGATGAGCAGTTCTTC. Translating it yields CASSSGGSRVFDEQFF.

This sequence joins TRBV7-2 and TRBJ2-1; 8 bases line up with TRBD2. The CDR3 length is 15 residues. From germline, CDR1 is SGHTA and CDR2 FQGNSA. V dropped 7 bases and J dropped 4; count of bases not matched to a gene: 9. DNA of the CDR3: TGTGCCAGCACCCCCGGGACTAGACCTTACAATGAGCAGTTCTTC. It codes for CASTPGTRPYNEQFF.

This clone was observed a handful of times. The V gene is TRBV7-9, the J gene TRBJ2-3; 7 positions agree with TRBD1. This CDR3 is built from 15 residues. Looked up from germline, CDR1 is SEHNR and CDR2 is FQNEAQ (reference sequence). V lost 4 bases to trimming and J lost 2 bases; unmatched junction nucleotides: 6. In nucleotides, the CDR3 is TGTGCCAGCAGCTCCCGGACAGGTTACACAGATACGCAGTATTTT. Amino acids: CASSSRTGYTDTQYF.

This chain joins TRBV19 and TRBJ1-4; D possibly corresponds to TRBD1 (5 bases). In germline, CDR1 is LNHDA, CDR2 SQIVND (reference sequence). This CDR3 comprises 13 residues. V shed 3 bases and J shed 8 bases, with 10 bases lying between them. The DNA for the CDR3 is TGTGCCAGTAGTATTCGGCGGACAGAAAAACTGTTTTTT. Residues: CASSIRRTEKLFF.

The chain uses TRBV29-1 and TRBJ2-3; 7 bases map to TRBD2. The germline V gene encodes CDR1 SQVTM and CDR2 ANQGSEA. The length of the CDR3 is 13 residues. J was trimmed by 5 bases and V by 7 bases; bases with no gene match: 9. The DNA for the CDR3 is TGCAGCGGAATAGCGGGTGGCGAAGATACGCAGTATTTT. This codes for CSGIAGGEDTQYF.

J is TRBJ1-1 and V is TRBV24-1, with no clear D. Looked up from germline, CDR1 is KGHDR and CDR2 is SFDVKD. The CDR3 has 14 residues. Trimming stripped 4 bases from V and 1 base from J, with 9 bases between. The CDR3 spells CATSETGENTEAFF. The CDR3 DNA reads TGTGCCACCAGTGAAACGGGAGAGAACACTGAAGCTTTCTTT.

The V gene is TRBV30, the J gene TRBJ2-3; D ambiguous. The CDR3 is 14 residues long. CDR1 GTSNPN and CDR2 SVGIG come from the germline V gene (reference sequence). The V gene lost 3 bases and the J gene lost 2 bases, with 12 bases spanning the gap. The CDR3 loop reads CAWREERLTDTQYF. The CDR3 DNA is TGTGCCTGGAGAGAGGAGCGTCTCACAGATACGCAGTATTTT.

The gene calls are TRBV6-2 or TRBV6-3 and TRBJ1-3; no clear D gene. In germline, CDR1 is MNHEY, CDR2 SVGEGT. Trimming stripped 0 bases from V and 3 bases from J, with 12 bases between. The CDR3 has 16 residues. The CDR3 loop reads CASSYSSAGLGNTIYF. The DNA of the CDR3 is TGTGCCAGCAGTTACTCATCGGCAGGTCTTGGAAACACCATATATTTT.

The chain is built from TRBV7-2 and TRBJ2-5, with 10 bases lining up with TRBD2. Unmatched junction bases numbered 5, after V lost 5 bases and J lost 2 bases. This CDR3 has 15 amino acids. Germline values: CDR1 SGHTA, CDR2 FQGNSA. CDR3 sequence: CASSPGGLAQETQYF. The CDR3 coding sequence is TGTGCCAGCAGCCCAGGGGGACTAGCGCAAGAGACCCAGTACTTC.

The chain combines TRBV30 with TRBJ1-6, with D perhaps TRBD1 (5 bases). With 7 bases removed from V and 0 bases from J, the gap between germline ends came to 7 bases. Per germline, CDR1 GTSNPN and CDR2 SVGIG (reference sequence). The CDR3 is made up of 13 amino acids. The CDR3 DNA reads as TGTGCCTCCAGGGTCTCCTATAATTCACCCCTCCACTTT. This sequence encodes CASRVSYNSPLHF.